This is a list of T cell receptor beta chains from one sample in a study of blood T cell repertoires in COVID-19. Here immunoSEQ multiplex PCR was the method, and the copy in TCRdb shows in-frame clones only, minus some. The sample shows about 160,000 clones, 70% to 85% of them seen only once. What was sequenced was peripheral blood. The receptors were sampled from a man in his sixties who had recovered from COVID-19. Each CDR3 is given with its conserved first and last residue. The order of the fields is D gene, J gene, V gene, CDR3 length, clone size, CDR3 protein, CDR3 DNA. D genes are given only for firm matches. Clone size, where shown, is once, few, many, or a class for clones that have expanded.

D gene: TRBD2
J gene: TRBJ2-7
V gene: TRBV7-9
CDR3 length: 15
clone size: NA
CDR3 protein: CASRQGGWSGGEQYF
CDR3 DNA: TGTGCCAGCAGACAAGGAGGCTGGTCCGGGGGGGAGCAGTACTTC

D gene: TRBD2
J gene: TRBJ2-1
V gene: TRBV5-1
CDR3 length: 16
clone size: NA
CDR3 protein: CASSLVAGGSSGEQFF
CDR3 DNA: TGCGCCAGCAGCTTGGTAGCGGGGGGGAGCTCCGGCGAGCAGTTCTTC

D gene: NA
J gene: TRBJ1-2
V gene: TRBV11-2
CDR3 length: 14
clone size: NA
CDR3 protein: CASSLHLAGYGYTF
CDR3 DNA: TGTGCCAGCAGCTTACACCTCGCCGGCTATGGCTACACCTTC

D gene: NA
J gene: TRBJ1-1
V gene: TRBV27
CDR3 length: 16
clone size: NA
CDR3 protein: CASSPGPRRMNTEAFF
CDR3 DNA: TGTGCCAGCAGTCCAGGGCCGCGGCGGATGAACACTGAAGCTTTCTTT

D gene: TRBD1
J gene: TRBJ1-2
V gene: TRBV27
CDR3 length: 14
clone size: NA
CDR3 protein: CASRGQGVDYGYTF
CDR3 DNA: TGTGCCAGCAGGGGACAGGGGGTTGACTATGGCTACACCTTC

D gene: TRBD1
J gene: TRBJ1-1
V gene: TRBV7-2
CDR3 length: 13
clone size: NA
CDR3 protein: CASRAGGNTEAFF
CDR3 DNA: TGTGCCAGCCGTGCAGGGGGGAACACTGAAGCTTTCTTT

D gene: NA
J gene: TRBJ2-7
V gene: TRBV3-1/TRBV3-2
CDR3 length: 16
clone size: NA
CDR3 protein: CASSLMTGFSSYEQYF
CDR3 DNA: TGTGCCAGCAGCCTCATGACAGGTTTTAGCTCCTACGAGCAGTACTTC

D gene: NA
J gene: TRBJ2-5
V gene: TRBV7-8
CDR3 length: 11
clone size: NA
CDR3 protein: CASSYEGTQYF
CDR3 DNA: TGTGCCAGCAGCTACGAGGGGACCCAGTACTTC

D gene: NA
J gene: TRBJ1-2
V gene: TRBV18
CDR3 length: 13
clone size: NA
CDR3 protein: CASSPKTEGGYTF
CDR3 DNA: TGTGCCAGCTCACCCAAGACTGAAGGAGGCTACACCTTC

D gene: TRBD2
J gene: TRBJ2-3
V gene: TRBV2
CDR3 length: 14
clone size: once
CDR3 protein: CASMRSSGTDTQYF
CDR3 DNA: TGTGCCAGCATGCGGTCTAGCGGGACAGATACGCAGTATTTT

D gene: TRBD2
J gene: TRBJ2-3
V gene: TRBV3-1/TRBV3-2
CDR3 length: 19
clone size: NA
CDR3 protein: CASSQDKGLAGGPIDTQYF
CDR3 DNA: TGTGCCAGCAGCCAAGATAAGGGACTAGCGGGGGGGCCGATAGATACGCAGTATTTT

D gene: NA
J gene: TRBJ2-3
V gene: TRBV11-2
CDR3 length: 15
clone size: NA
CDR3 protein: CASSSNGGRTDTQYF
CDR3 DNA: TGTGCCAGCAGCTCTAACGGGGGTAGGACAGATACGCAGTATTTT

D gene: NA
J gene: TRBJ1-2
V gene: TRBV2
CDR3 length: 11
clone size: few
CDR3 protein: CASARNYGYTF
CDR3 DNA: TGTGCCAGCGCTAGGAACTATGGCTACACCTTC

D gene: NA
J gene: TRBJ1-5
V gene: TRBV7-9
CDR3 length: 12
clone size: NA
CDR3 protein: CASTLDSQPQHF
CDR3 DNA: TGTGCCAGCACCCTAGATAGTCAGCCCCAGCATTTT

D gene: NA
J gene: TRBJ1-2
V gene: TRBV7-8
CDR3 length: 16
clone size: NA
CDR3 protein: CASSLVPDRTSYGYTF
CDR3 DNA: TGTGCCAGCAGCTTAGTTCCCGACAGGACCTCCTATGGCTACACCTTC

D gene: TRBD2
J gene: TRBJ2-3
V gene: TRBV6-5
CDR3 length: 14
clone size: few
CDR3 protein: CASEAGGLTDTQYF
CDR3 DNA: TGTGCCAGCGAGGCGGGGGGGCTGACAGATACGCAGTATTTT

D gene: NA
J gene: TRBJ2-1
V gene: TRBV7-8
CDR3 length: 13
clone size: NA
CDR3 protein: CASSSYSADEQFF
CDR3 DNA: TGTGCCAGCAGCTCCTACTCGGCGGATGAGCAGTTCTTC

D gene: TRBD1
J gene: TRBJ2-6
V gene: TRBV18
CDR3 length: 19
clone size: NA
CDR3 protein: CASSLVGQGKVSGANVLTF
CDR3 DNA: TGTGCCAGCTCACTCGTGGGACAGGGGAAGGTCTCTGGGGCCAACGTCCTGACTTTC

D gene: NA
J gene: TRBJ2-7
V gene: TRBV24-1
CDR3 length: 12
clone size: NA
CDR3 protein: CATSDLRGEQYF
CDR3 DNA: TGTGCCACCAGTGATTTGAGGGGGGAGCAGTACTTC

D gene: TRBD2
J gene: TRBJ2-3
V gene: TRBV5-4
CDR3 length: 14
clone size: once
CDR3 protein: CASSVSGGGDTQYF
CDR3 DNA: TGTGCCAGCAGCGTGAGCGGGGGCGGAGATACGCAGTATTTT